These 23 T cell receptor beta chains came from one sample sequenced in a study of blood T cells in healthy people across ages. Then a second PCR, running about 6 to 12 cycles, was carried out with a sample-barcoded 5' primer and a J-beta primer mix. TCRdb ran MiXCR on the 5' RACE reads and lists one entry per CDR3 protein. The sample consists of about 1.4 million distinct CDR3 sequences, approximately 59% of them appearing once. The sequencing input was blood. The receptor source for this set is a man aged 18 to 35 in good health.

The chain recombines TRBV20-1 with TRBJ2-7, with 7 bases fitting TRBD2. Trimming took 0 bases from V and 3 from J; bases not matched to a gene: 8. The germline CDR1 and CDR2 sequences are DFQATT and SNEGSKA (reference sequence). The CDR3 runs to 15 residues. The CDR3 DNA reads TGCAGTGCTAGAGATGCTGCAGCGGGGCTCTACGAGCAGTACTTC. Amino acids: CSARDAAAGLYEQYF.

Here the CDR3 DNA reads TGTGCCAGCAGCTTACAGGGACTGGCGCTAGACTACGAGCAGTACTTC. Translated, it gives CASSLQGLALDYEQYF. The J gene is TRBJ2-7, the V gene TRBV7-2; D possibly corresponds to TRBD2 (6 bases). Trimming removed 2 bases from V and 3 bases from J, with 17 bases in between. Per germline, CDR1 SGHTA and CDR2 FQGNSA. The CDR3 is 16 residues long.

This chain links TRBV4-3 with TRBJ2-2, with 7 bases that match TRBD1. The CDR3 loop spans 18 amino acids. After removal of 1 base from V and 1 base from J, the junction contained 9 bases not matched to a gene. Looked up from germline, CDR1 is LGHNA and CDR2 is YSLEER. The CDR3 here is CASSQVMGQKLNTGELFF. CDR3 DNA: TGCGCCAGCAGCCAAGTCATGGGACAGAAACTGAACACCGGGGAGCTGTTTTTT.

V is TRBV19 and J is TRBJ1-5; TRBD1 matches 9 bases. The V and J ends lost 3 bases and 9 bases, in that order; junction bases with no gene match: 9. The germline gives CDR1 LNHDA, CDR2 SQIVND (reference sequence). This CDR3 has 15 amino acids. Here the CDR3 reads CASSMAGQGLGPQHF. CDR3 DNA sequence: TGTGCCAGTAGTATGGCGGGACAGGGACTCGGGCCCCAGCATTTT.

This chain joins TRBV28 and TRBJ1-2; TRBD1 matches at 7 bases. Germline V lookup: CDR1 MDHEN, CDR2 SYDVKM. CDR3 size: 13 residues. V trimming: 7 bases; J trimming: 6 bases; junction bases outside the gene matches: 8. CDR3 protein: CASTSFQGDGYTF. The CDR3, as DNA: TGTGCCAGCACTTCTTTCCAGGGGGATGGCTACACCTTC.

This chain connects TRBV5-1 to TRBJ2-1; TRBD1 matches 7 bases. The V and J ends lost 2 bases and 7 bases, in that order; junction bases with no gene match: 9. The CDR3 extends over 15 amino acids. CDR1 and CDR2 (germline): SGHRS, YFSETQ. This CDR3 reads CASSFRQGIVNEQFF. The CDR3 DNA is TGCGCCAGCAGCTTCCGACAGGGTATCGTAAATGAGCAGTTCTTC.

This clonotype has a single count. CDR3 in amino acids: CASSLFPTGTTEAFF. The CDR3 DNA follows: TGCGCCAGCAGCTTGTTTCCGACAGGGACCACTGAAGCTTTCTTT. The chain couples TRBV5-1 to TRBJ1-1, with TRBD1 matching 7 bases. From germline, CDR1 is SGHRS and CDR2 YFSETQ. The CDR3 is made up of 15 amino acids. Trimming removed 1 base from V and 4 bases from J; junction bases left unmatched: 7.

The chain couples TRBV10-3 to TRBJ2-1; 10 bases map to TRBD1. This CDR3 has 15 amino acids. Germline V CDR1 and CDR2: ENHRY, SYGVKD. The J segment lost 6 bases and the V segment lost 6 bases, leaving 8 bases of the junction unmatched. The CDR3 nucleotides are TGTGCCATCAGCGGGACAGGGGTGTTGGGCAATGAGCAGTTCTTC. Translated: CAISGTGVLGNEQFF.

The chain joins TRBV6-5 to TRBJ2-7; TRBD1 matches at 8 bases. The length of the CDR3 is 15 residues. The ends lost 2 bases at V and 0 bases at J; junction bases unmatched: 3. Germline V lookup: CDR1 MNHEY, CDR2 SVGAGI. CDR3 DNA: TGTGCCAGCAGTTACCCGACAGGGGCCTCCTACGAGCAGTACTTC. Translation: CASSYPTGASYEQYF.

Of note for this clonotype: A read error may account for a junction end that differs from germline. This CDR3 is CVSSLVGGQQASYEQYF. Here the CDR3 DNA reads TGTGTCAGCAGCTTAGTTGGGGGACAGCAAGCCTCCTACGAGCAGTACTTC. The chain links TRBV7-8 to TRBJ2-7, with TRBD1 matching over 7 bases. CDR1 is SGHVS, CDR2 FQNEAQ, per germline. CDR3 size: 17 residues.

J is TRBJ2-1 and V is TRBV10-3; a weak D match, TRBD2 (6 bases). Germline values: CDR1 ENHRY, CDR2 SYGVKD. V was clipped by 5 bases and J by 10 bases, with 24 bases between them. The CDR3 contains 16 residues. The CDR3 here is CAISSTEEGVSYEQFF. CDR3 in DNA: TGTGCCATCAGTTCAACGGAGGAGGGAGTCTCCTACGAGCAGTTCTTC.

The chain is built from TRBV6-1 and TRBJ2-4, with 9 bases lining up with TRBD1. CDR3 length: 17 residues. CDR1 and CDR2 (germline): MNHNS, SASEGT. J lost 1 base, V lost 4 bases, and 8 bases had no gene match. CDR3 amino acids: CASSAPYRGRAKNIQYF. The CDR3 DNA is TGTGCCAGCAGTGCGCCGTACAGGGGGCGCGCCAAAAACATTCAGTACTTC.

The J gene is TRBJ1-2, the V gene TRBV4-1, with 11 bases aligning to TRBD1. The V segment lost 1 base and the J segment 4 bases; nucleotides outside the gene matches: 2. CDR3 size: 15 residues. Germline V gives CDR1 MGHRA, CDR2 YSYEKL. The DNA of the CDR3 is TGCGCCAGCAGCCAAGGAGGGACAGGGGGCTATGGCTACACCTTC. Its translation is CASSQGGTGGYGYTF.

The rearrangement uses TRBV9 and TRBJ2-3; D call uncertain. This CDR3 comprises 13 residues. Germline V CDR1 and CDR2: SGDLS, YYNGEE. V lost 3 bases and J 7 bases, leaving 12 bases between the germline ends. The CDR3 bases are TGTGCCAGCAGCGCCCCCTCCTCTTATACGCAGTATTTT. It translates to CASSAPSSYTQYF.

The chain recombines TRBV7-2 with TRBJ1-4; D might be TRBD1 (5 bases). CDR3 length equals 15 residues. CDR1 SGHTA and CDR2 FQGNSA come from the germline V gene. Deletions cut 1 base from V and 6 bases from J, with 12 bases between. This CDR3 is CASSLGGGDDEKLFF. CDR3 DNA sequence: TGTGCCAGCAGCTTAGGCGGAGGGGACGATGAAAAACTGTTTTTT.

The chain is built from TRBV6-5 and TRBJ1-1; 9 nucleotides line up with TRBD1. V lost 1 base to trimming and J lost 5 bases; unmatched junction nucleotides: 8. Per the germline V gene, CDR1 is MNHEY and CDR2 is SVGAGI. The CDR3 has 16 residues. CDR3 sequence reads: CASSYWTGEGGTEAFF. CDR3 bases: TGTGCCAGCAGTTACTGGACAGGGGAAGGTGGGACTGAAGCTTTCTTT.

The gene calls are TRBV11-2 and TRBJ2-7; D remains ambiguous. V shed 1 base and J shed 6 bases, with 13 bases lying between them. The CDR3 consists of 14 residues. From germline, CDR1 is SGHAT and CDR2 FQNNGV. The CDR3 coding sequence is TGTGCCAGCAGCTTAGTAGGGTACGGAGCCGAGCAGTACTTC. Protein product: CASSLVGYGAEQYF.

The chain links TRBV7-9 to TRBJ2-3, with TRBD2 identical over 15 bases. Germline values: CDR1 SEHNR, CDR2 FQNEAQ (reference sequence). This CDR3 has 20 residues. Trimming removed 5 bases from V and 4 bases from J; junction bases left unmatched: 16. CDR3 sequence (DNA): TGTGCCAGCAGCGCCCAGCTCGGGACTAGCGGGGGGAAAGGGGCAGATACGCAGTATTTT. This sequence encodes CASSAQLGTSGGKGADTQYF.

This clonotype was counted a single time. The rearrangement links TRBV20-1 to TRBJ2-1; 10 bases line up with TRBD2. Trimming at V came to 0 bases and at J to 2 bases, leaving 4 bases not matched to a gene. The CDR3 contains 16 residues. The germline gives CDR1 DFQATT, CDR2 SNEGSKA (reference sequence). The DNA of the CDR3 is TGCAGTGCTAGAGAGGGACTAGCGCACACCTACAATGAGCAGTTCTTC. Protein product: CSAREGLAHTYNEQFF.

This clonotype was observed a handful of times. CDR3: CSVEKAGSSSYEQYF. The CDR3, as DNA: TGCAGCGTGGAAAAAGCGGGCTCCAGCTCCTACGAGCAGTACTTC. The chain uses TRBV29-1 and TRBJ2-7; weak D call: TRBD2 (6 bases). V was pared by 6 bases and J by 0 bases, with 18 bases between. Per the germline V gene, CDR1 is SQVTM and CDR2 is ANQGSEA. CDR3 length: 15 residues.

The gene calls are TRBV20-1 and TRBJ2-3; D remains ambiguous. Germline V gene sequence: CDR1 DFQATT, CDR2 SNEGSKA (reference sequence). V was trimmed by 3 bases and J by 0 bases, leaving 13 bases between them. This CDR3 spans 15 amino acids. CDR3 loop: CSARDQPHSTDTQYF. The CDR3 DNA sequence: TGCAGTGCTAGGGACCAGCCCCATAGCACAGATACGCAGTATTTT.

This clonotype was seen only a few times. The chain is built from TRBV10-1 and TRBJ2-7; TRBD1 aligns across 7 bases. This CDR3 has 15 amino acids. CDR1 is WNHNN, CDR2 SYGVQD, per germline (reference sequence). The junction had 11 bases not matched to a gene; V was cut back by 6 bases and J by 3 bases. The CDR3 DNA follows: TGCGCCAGCAGCCGACAGGGTCTGGGGTACTACGAGCAGTACTTC. Its translation: CASSRQGLGYYEQYF.

V and J are TRBV19 and TRBJ1-2; weak D call: TRBD1 (6 bases). This CDR3 is 15 amino acids long. Per the germline V gene, CDR1 is LNHDA and CDR2 is SQIVND (reference sequence). V was pared by 6 bases and J by 5 bases, with 19 bases between. The CDR3 sequence is CASRRSGQGSYGYTF. DNA of the CDR3: TGTGCCAGTAGAAGATCGGGGCAGGGGAGTTATGGCTACACCTTC.